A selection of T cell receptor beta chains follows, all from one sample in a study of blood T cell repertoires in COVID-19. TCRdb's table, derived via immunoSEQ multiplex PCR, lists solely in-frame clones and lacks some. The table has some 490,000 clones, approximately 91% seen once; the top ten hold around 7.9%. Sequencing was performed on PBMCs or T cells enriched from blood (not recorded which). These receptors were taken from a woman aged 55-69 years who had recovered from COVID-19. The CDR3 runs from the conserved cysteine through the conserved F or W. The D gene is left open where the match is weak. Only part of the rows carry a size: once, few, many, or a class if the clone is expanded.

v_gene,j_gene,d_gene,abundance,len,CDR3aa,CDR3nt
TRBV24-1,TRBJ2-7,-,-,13,CATSLTPRGEQYF,TGTGCCACCAGCCTGACACCGCGTGGTGAGCAGTACTTC
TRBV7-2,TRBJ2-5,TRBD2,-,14,CASRRRGGTETQYF,TGTGCCAGCAGGAGGCGGGGGGGCACAGAGACCCAGTACTTC
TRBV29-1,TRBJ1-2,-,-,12,CSVARGVHGYTF,TGCAGCGTTGCAAGGGGCGTGCATGGCTACACCTTC
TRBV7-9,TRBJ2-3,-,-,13,CASSKGPTSTQYF,TGTGCCAGCAGCAAAGGACCTACTAGTACGCAGTATTTT
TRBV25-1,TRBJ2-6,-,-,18,CASSETVARGSGANVLTF,TGTGCCAGCAGTGAGACCGTAGCCAGGGGATCTGGGGCCAACGTCCTGACTTTC
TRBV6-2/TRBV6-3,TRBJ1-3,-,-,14,CASTPYFSGNTIYF,TGTGCCAGCACCCCCTACTTCTCTGGAAACACCATATATTTT
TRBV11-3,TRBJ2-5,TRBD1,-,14,CASSPRDRQETQYF,TGTGCCAGCAGCCCCAGGGACAGACAAGAGACCCAGTACTTC
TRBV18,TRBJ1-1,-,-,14,CASSPIGGTTEAFF,TGTGCCAGCTCACCTATCGGGGGAACCACTGAAGCTTTCTTT
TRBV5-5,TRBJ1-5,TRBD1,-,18,CASSLILTGKVGNQPQHF,TGTGCCAGCAGCTTGATACTGACAGGGAAGGTAGGCAATCAGCCCCAGCATTTT
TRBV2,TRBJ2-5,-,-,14,CASRDGTSVETQYF,TGTGCCAGTAGAGACGGGACATCAGTAGAGACCCAGTACTTC
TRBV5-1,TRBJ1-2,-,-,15,CASSLTGNPNYGYTF,TGCGCCAGCAGTTTAACAGGGAATCCTAACTATGGCTACACCTTC
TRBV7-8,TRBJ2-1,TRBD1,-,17,CASSYVQGFSSYNEQFF,TGTGCCAGCAGCTACGTACAGGGGTTCAGCTCCTACAATGAGCAGTTCTTC
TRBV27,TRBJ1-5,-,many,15,CASSSTAITGQPQHF,TGTGCCAGCAGTTCGACAGCCATCACAGGACAGCCCCAGCATTTT
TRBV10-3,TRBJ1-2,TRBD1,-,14,CAISESVTGDGYTF,TGTGCCATCAGTGAGTCGGTGACAGGGGATGGCTACACCTTC
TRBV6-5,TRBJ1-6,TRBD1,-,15,CASTRTGLQNSPLHF,TGTGCCAGCACAAGGACAGGGCTCCAAAATTCACCCCTCCACTTT
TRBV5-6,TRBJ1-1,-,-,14,CASSKPPGYTEAFF,TGTGCCAGCAGTAAGCCTCCCGGGTACACTGAAGCTTTCTTT
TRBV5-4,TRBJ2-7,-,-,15,CASSWGGGAPYEQYF,TGTGCCAGCAGCTGGGGGGGCGGCGCTCCCTACGAGCAGTACTTC
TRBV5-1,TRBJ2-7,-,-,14,CASSLEGADYEQYF,TGCGCCAGCAGCTTGGAAGGGGCGGACTACGAGCAGTACTTC
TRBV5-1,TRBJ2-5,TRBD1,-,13,CASRTGGQETQYF,TGCGCCAGCAGAACAGGGGGGCAAGAGACCCAGTACTTC
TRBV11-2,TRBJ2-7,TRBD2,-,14,CASSLTSGGYEQYF,TGTGCCAGCAGCTTGACTAGCGGGGGGTACGAGCAGTACTTC
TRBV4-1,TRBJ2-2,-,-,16,CASSQGPGRGTGELFF,TGCGCCAGCAGCCAAGGTCCCGGTAGGGGAACCGGGGAGCTGTTTTTT
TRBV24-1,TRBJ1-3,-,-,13,CATSDVSGNTIYF,TGTGCCACCAGTGACGTCTCTGGAAACACCATATATTTT
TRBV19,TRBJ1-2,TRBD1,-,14,CASSILTGNYGYTF,TGTGCCAGTAGTATTTTGACAGGGAACTATGGCTACACCTTC
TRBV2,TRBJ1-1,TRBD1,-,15,CASSSTGIGGTEAFF,TGTGCCAGCAGTTCGACAGGGATCGGAGGCACTGAAGCTTTCTTT
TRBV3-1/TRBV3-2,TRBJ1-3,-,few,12,CASTSSGNTIYF,TGTGCCAGCACCTCCTCTGGAAACACCATATATTTT
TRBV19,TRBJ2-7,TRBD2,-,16,CASSSGLAGGSYEQYF,TGTGCCAGTAGTTCGGGACTAGCGGGGGGCTCCTACGAGCAGTACTTC
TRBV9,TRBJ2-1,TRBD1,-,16,CASSATTGFTYNEQFF,TGTGCCAGCAGCGCCACGACAGGGTTCACCTACAATGAGCAGTTCTTC
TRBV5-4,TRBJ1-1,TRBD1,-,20,CASSSDRGGRGSPKNTEAFF,TGTGCCAGCAGCTCGGACAGGGGAGGGAGAGGGTCACCGAAGAACACTGAAGCTTTCTTT
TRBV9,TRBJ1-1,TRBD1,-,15,CASSVLDRVATEAFF,TGTGCCAGCAGCGTCTTGGACAGGGTGGCCACTGAAGCTTTCTTT
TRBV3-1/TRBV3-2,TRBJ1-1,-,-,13,CASSQGKGGEAFF,TGTGCCAGCAGCCAAGGTAAGGGAGGTGAAGCTTTCTTT
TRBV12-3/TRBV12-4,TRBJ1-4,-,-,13,CASSEGVNEKLFF,TGTGCCAGCAGTGAAGGGGTGAATGAAAAACTGTTTTTT
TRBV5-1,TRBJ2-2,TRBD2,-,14,CASSFGGGNGELFF,TGCGCCAGCAGCTTCGGCGGGGGGAACGGGGAGCTGTTTTTT
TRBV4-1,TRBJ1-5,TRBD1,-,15,CASSQTTGGNQPQHF,TGCGCCAGCAGCCAAACGACAGGGGGCAATCAGCCCCAGCATTTT
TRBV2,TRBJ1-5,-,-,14,CASSGRGSNQPQHF,TGTGCCAGTTCAGGGCGGGGTAGCAATCAGCCCCAGCATTTT
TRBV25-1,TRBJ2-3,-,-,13,CASRKTGIHTQYF,TGTGCCAGCAGGAAGACAGGTATTCATACGCAGTATTTT
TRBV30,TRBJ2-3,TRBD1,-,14,CAWSRTGGRSTQYF,TGTGCCTGGAGCAGGACAGGGGGTCGTAGTACGCAGTATTTT
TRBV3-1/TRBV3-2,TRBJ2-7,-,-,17,CASSRRTVRVPVYEQYF,TGTGCCAGCAGCCGTAGGACAGTAAGGGTCCCTGTCTACGAGCAGTACTTC
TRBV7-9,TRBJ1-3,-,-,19,CASTEPPRGGQISGNTIYF,TGTGCCAGCACCGAACCACCACGGGGGGGACAAATATCTGGAAACACCATATATTTT
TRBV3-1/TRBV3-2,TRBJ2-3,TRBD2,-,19,CASSQYSGGAGRGTDTQYF,TGTGCCAGCAGCCAATATAGCGGGGGGGCCGGCCGGGGCACAGATACGCAGTATTTT
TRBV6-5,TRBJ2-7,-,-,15,CASSPETVSSYEQYF,TGTGCCAGCAGCCCCGAGACAGTTTCCTCCTACGAGCAGTACTTC
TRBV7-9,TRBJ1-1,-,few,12,CASSWANTEAFF,TGTGCCAGCAGCTGGGCGAACACTGAAGCTTTCTTT
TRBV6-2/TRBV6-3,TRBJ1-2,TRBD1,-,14,CASSRTGEPYGYTF,TGTGCCAGCAGCCGTACAGGGGAACCCTATGGCTACACCTTC
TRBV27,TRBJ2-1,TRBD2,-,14,CASQRGGAGDEQFF,TGTGCCAGTCAGCGCGGGGGGGCCGGCGATGAGCAGTTCTTC
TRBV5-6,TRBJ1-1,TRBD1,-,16,CASSLRDRGPGTEAFF,TGTGCCAGCAGCTTGCGGGACAGGGGCCCTGGGACTGAAGCTTTCTTT
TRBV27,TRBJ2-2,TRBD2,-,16,CASSPSGGVNTGELFF,TGTGCCAGCAGTCCTAGCGGGGGGGTGAACACCGGGGAGCTGTTTTTT
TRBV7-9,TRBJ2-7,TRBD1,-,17,CASSLARGTGSSYEQYF,TGTGCCAGCAGCTTAGCCCGCGGGACAGGGAGCTCCTACGAGCAGTACTTC
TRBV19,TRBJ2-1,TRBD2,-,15,CASSSDGTSSNEQFF,TGTGCCAGTAGTTCGGACGGGACTAGCTCCAATGAGCAGTTCTTC
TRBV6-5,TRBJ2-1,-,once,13,CASSPPGQNEQFF,TGTGCCAGCAGCCCACCGGGACAAAATGAGCAGTTCTTC
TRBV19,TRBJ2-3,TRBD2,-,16,CASSIKRGQGTDTQYF,TGTGCCAGTAGTATAAAGCGGGGGCAAGGTACAGATACGCAGTATTTT
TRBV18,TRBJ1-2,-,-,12,CASSPLPDGYTF,TGTGCCAGCTCACCACTTCCGGATGGCTACACCTTC
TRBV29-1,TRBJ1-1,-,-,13,CSVEWAMNTEAFF,TGCAGCGTTGAATGGGCCATGAACACTGAAGCTTTCTTT
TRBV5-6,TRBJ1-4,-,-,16,CASSNRRQGTNEKLFF,TGTGCCAGCAGCAACCGAAGGCAGGGAACTAATGAAAAACTGTTTTTT
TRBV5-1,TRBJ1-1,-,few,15,CASTPGTLSNTEAFF,TGCGCCAGCACCCCCGGGACACTATCGAACACTGAAGCTTTCTTT
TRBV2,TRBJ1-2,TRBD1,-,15,CASREGQTLNYGYTF,TGTGCCAGCAGAGAGGGACAGACACTTAACTATGGCTACACCTTC